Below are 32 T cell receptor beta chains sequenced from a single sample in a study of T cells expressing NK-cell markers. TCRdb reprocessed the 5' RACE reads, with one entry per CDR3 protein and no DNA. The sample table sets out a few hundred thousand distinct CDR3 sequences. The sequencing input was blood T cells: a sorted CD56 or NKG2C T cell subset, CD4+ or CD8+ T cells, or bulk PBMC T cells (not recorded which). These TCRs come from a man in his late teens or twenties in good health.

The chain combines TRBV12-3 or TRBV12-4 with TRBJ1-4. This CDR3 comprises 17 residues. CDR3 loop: CASSFLLRLATNEKLFF.

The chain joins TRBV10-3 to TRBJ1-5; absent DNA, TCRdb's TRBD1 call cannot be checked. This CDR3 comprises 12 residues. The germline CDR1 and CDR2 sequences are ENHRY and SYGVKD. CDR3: CATRTGDQPQHF.

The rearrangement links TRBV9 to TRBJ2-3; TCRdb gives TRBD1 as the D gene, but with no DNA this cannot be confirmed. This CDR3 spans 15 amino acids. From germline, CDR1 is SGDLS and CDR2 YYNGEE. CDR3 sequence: CASSSGQGAADTQYF.

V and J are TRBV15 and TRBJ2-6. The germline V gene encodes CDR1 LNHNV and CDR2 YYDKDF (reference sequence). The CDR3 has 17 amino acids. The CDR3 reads CATSRGAGSSGANVLTF.

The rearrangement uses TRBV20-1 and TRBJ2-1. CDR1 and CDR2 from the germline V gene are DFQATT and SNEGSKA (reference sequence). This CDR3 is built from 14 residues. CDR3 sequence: CSASDGSSYNEQFF.

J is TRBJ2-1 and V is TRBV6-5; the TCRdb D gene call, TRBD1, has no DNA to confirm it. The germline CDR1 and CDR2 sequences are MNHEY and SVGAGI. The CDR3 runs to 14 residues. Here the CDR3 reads CASSYQPPYNEQFF.

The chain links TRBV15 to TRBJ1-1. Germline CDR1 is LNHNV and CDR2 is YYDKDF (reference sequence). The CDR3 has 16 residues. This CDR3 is CATSRDWKALNTEAFF.

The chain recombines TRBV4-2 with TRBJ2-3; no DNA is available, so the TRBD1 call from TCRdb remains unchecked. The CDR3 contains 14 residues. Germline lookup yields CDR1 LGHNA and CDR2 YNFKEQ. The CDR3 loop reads CASSQAGTSDTQYF.

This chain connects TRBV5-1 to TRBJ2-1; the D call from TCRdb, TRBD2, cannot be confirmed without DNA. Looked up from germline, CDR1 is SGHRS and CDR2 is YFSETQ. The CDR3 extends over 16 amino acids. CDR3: CASSPPTSGRPNEQFF. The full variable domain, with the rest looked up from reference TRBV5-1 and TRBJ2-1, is KAGVTQTPRYLIKTRGQQVTLSCSPISGHRSVSWYQQTPGQGLQFLFEYFSETQRNKGNFPGRFSGRQFSNSRSEMNVSTLELGDSALYLCASSPPTSGRPNEQFFGPGTRLTVL.

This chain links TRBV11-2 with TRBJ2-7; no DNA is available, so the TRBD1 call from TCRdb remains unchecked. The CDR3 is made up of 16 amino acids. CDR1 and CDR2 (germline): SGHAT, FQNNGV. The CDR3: CASSTTRGRGGYEQYF.

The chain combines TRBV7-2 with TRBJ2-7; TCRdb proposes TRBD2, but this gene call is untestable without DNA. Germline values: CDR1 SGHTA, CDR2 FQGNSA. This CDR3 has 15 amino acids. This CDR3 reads CASSRLAASSYEQYF.

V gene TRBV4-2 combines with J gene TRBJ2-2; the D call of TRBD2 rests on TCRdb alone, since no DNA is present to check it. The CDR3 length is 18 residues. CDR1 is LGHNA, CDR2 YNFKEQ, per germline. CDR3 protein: CASSQDKGLALNTGELFF.

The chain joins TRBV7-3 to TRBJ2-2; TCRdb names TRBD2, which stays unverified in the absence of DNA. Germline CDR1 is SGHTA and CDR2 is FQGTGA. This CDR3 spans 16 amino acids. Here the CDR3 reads CASSLTRGLAVGELFF.

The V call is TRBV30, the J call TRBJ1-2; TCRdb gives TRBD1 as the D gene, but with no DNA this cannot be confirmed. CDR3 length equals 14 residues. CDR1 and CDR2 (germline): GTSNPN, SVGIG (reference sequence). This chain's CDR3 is CAWSAGPLPPGYTF. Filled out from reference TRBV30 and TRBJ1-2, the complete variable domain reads SQTIHQWPATLVQPVGSPLSLECTVEGTSNPNLYWYRQAAGRGLQLLFYSVGIGQISSEVPQNLSASRPQDRQFILSSKKLLLSDSGFYLCAWSAGPLPPGYTFGSGTRLTVV.

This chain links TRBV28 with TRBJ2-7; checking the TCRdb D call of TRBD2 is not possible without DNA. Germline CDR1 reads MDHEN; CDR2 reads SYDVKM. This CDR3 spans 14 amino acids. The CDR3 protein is CASKLGGPNYEQYF.

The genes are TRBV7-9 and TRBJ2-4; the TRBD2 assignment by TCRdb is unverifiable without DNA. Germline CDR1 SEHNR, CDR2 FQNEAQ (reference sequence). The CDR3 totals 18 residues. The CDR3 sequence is CASSPIMGTSGREDIQYF.

The CDR3 spells CASSIDRGVYEQYF. This chain links TRBV7-8 with TRBJ2-7; TCRdb's assignment of TRBD1 cannot be checked, as there is no DNA. CDR1 SGHVS and CDR2 FQNEAQ come from the germline V gene. This CDR3 comprises 14 residues.

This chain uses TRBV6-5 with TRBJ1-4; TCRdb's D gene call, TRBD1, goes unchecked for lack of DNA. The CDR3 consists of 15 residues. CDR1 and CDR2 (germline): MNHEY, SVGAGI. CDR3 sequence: CASRHVQGADEKLFF.

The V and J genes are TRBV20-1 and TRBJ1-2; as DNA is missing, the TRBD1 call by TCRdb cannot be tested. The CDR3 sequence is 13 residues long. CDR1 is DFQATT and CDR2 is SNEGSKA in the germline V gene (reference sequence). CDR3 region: CSAKDRTNYGYTF.

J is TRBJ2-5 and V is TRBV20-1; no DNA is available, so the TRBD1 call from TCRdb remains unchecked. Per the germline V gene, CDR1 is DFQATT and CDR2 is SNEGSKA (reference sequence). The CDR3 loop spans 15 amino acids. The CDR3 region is CSARIKQGWQETQYF.

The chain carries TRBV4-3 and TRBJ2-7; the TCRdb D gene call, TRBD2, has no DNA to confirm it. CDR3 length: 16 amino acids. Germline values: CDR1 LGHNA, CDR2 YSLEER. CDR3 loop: CASSQDPTSGYYEQYF.

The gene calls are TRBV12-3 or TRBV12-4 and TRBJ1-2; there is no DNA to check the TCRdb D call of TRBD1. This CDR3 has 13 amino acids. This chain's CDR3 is CASSRDSSYGYTF.

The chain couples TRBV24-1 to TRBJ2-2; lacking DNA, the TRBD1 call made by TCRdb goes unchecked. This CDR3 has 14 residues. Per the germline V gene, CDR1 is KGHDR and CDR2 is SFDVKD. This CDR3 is CATRDNQNTGELFF.

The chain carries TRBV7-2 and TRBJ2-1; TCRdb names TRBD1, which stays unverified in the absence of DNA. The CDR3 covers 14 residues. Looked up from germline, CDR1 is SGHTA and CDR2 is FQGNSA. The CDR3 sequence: CASSPIDRLNEQFF.

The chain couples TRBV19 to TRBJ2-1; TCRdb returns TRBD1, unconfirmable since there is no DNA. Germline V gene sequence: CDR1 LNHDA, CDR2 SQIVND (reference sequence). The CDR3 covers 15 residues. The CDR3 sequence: CASTRGQGNYNEQFF.

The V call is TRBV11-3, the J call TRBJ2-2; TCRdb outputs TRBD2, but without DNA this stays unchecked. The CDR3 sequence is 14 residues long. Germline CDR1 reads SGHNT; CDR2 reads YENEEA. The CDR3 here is CASTPAGLPGELFF.

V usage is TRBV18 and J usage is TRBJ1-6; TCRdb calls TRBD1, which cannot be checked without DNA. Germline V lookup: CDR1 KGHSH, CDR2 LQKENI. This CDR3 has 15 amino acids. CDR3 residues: CASSPQDSTSSPLHF.

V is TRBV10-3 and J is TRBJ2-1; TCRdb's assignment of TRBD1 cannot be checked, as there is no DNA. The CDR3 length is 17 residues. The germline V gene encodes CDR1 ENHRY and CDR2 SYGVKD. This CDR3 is CAIQTEAGRSSYNEQFF.

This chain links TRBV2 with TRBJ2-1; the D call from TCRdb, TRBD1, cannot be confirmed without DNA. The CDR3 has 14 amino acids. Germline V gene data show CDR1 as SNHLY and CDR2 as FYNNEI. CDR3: CASRLGRGDNEQFF.

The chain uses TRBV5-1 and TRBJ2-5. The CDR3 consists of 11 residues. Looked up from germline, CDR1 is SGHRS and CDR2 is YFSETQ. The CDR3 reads CASTNQETQYF.

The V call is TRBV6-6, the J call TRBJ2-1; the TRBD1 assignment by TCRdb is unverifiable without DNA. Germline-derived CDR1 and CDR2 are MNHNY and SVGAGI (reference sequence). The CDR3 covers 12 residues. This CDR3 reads CASSYNQGEQFF.

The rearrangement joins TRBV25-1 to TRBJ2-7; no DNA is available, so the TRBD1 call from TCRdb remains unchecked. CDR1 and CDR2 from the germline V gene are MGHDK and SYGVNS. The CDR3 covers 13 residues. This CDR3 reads CASSASGSYEQYF.